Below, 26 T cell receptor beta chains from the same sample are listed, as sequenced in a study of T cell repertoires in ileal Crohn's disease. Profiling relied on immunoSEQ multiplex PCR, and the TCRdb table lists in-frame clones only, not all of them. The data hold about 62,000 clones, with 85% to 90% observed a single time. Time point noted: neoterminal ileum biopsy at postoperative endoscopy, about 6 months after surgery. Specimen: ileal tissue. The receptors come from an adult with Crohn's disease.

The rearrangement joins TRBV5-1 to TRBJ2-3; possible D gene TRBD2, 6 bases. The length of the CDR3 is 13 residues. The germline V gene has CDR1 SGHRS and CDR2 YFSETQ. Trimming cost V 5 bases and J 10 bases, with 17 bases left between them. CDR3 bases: TGCGCCAGCAGAGCGTACCGGGAGTGTTCGCAGTATTTT. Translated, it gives CASRAYRECSQYF.

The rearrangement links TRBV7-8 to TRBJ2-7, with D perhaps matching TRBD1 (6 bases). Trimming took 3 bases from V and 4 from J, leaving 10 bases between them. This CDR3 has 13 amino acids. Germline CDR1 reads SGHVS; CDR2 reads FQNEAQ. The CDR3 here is CASSLAGTYEQYV. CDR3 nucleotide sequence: TGTGCCAGCAGCTTGGCCGGGACATACGAGCAGTACGTC.

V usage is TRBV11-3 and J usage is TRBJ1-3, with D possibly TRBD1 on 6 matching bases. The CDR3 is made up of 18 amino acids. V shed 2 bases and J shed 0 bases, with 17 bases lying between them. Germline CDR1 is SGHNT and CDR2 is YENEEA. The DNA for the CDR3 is TGTGCCAGCAGCTTAAGAGCTGGACAGCGATACTCTGGAAACACCATATATTTT. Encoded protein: CASSLRAGQRYSGNTIYF.

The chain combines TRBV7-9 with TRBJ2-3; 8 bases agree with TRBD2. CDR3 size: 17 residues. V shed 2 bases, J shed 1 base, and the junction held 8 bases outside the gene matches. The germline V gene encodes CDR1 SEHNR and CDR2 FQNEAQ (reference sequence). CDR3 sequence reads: CASSLLSGGAGTDTQYF. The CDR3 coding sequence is TGTGCCAGCAGCTTACTGTCCGGGGGGGCTGGCACAGATACGCAGTATTTT.

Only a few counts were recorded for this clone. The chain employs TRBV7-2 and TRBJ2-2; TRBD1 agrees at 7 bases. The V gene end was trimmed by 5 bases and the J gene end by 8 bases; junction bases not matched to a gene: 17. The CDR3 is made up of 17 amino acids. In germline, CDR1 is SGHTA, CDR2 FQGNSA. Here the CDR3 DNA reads TGTGCCAGCAGCGAAGGACCCAGGGGGAAGCTATTGGGGGAGCTGTTTTTT. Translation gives CASSEGPRGKLLGELFF.

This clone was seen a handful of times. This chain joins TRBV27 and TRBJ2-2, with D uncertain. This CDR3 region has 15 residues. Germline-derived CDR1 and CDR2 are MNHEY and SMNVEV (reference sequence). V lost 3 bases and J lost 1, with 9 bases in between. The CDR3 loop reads CASSLWQKNTGELFF. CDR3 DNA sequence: TGTGCCAGCAGTTTGTGGCAGAAGAACACCGGGGAGCTGTTTTTT.

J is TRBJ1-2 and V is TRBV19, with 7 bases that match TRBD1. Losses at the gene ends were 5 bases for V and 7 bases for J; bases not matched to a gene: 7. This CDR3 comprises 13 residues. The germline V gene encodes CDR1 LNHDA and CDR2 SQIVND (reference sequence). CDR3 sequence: CASSPSTGIGYTF. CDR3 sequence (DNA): TGTGCCAGTAGTCCCTCGACAGGGATTGGCTACACCTTC.

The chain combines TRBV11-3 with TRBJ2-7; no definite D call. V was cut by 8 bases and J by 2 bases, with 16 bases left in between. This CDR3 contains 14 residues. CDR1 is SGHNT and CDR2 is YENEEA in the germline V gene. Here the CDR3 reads CASGFMSSTYEQYF. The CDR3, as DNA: TGTGCCAGCGGTTTTATGAGCTCTACCTACGAGCAGTACTTC.

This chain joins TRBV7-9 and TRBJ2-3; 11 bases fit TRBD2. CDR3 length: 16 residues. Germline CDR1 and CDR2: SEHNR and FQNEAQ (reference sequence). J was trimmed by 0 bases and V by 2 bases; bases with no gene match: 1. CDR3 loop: CASSLLAGGSTDTQYF. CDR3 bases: TGTGCCAGCAGCTTACTAGCGGGGGGTAGCACAGATACGCAGTATTTT. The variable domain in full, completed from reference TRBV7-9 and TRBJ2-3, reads DTGVSQNPRHKITKRGQNVTFRCDPISEHNRLYWYRQTLGQGPEFLTYFQNEAQLEKSRLLSDRFSAERPKGSFSTLEIQRTEQGDSAMYLCASSLLAGGSTDTQYFGPGTRLTVL.

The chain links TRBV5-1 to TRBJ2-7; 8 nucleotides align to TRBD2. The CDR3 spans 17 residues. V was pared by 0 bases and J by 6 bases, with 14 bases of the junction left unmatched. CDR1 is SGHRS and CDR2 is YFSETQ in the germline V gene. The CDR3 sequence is CASSLEAASGLRAEQYF. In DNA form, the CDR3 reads TGCGCCAGCAGCTTGGAGGCGGCTAGCGGGCTTCGGGCCGAGCAGTACTTC.

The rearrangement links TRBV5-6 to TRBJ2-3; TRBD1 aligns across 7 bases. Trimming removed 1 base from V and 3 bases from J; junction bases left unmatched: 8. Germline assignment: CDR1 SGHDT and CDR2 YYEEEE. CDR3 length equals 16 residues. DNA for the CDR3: TGTGCCAGCAGCTTGATGACAGGGACAAAAACAGATACGCAGTATTTT. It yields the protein CASSLMTGTKTDTQYF.

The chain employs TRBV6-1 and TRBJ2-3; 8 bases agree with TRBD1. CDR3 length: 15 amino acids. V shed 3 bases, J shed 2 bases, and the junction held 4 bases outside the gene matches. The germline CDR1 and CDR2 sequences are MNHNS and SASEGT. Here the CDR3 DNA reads TGTGCCAGCAGTGACGGACAGGGACTCACAGATACGCAGTATTTT. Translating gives CASSDGQGLTDTQYF.

The CDR3 bases are TGTGCCATCCGGGACAGTTTCGATTCGGAGCAGTTCTTC. Translated, it gives CAIRDSFDSEQFF. This sequence joins TRBV10-3 and TRBJ2-1; 7 nucleotides line up with TRBD1. The J segment lost 10 bases and the V segment lost 8 bases, leaving 11 bases of the junction unmatched. Per the germline V gene, CDR1 is ENHRY and CDR2 is SYGVKD. The CDR3 contains 13 residues.

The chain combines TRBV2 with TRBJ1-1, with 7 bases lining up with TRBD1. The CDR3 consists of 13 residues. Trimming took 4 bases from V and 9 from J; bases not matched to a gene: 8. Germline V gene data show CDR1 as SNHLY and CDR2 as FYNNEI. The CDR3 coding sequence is TGTGCCAGCAGTGTCTCGGACAGGACAAAAGCTTTCTTT. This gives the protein CASSVSDRTKAFF.

CDR3: CASSSTGVFGNTIYF. The CDR3 bases are TGTGCCAGCAGTTCGACAGGGGTTTTTGGAAACACCATATATTTT. The V and J genes are TRBV6-5 and TRBJ1-3; 8 bases match TRBD1. CDR3 size: 15 residues. The germline V gene encodes CDR1 MNHEY and CDR2 SVGAGI. Unmatched junction bases numbered 5, after V lost 4 bases and J lost 3 bases.

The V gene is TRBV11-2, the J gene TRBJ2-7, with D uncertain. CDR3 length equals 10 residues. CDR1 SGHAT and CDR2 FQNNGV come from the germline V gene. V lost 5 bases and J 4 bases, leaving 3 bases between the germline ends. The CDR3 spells CASSTYEQYF. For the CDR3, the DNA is TGTGCCAGCAGCACTTACGAGCAGTACTTC. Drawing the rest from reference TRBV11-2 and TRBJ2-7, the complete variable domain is EAGVAQSPRYKIIEKRQSVAFWCNPISGHATLYWYQQILGQGPKLLIQFQNNGVVDDSQLPKDRFSAERLKGVDSTLKIQPAKLEDSAVYLCASSTYEQYFGPGTRLTVT.

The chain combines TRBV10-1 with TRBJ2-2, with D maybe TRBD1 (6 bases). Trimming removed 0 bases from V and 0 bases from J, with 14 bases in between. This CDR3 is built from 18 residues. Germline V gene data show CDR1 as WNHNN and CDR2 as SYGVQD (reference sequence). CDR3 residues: CASSESDRITTNTGELFF. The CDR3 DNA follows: TGCGCCAGCAGTGAGTCCGACAGGATAACAACGAACACCGGGGAGCTGTTTTTT.

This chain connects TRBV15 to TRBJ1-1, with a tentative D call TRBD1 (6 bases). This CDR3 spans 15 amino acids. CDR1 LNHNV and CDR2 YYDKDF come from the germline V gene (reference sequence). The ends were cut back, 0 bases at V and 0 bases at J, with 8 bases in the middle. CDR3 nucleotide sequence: TGTGCCACCAGCAGAGATCAGGGGATGAACACTGAAGCTTTCTTT. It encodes CATSRDQGMNTEAFF. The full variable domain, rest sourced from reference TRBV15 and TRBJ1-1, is DAMVIQNPRYQVTQFGKPVTLSCSQTLNHNVMYWYQQKSSQAPKLLFHYYDKDFNNEADTPDNFQSRRPNTSFCFLDIRSPGLGDTAMYLCATSRDQGMNTEAFFGQGTRLTVV.

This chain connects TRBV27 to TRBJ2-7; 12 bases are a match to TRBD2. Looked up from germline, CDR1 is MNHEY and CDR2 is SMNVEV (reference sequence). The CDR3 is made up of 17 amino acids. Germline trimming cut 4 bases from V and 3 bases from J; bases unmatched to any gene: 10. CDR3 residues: CASSSRLAGDPHYEQYF. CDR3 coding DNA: TGTGCCAGCAGTTCCCGACTAGCGGGAGATCCCCACTACGAGCAGTACTTC.

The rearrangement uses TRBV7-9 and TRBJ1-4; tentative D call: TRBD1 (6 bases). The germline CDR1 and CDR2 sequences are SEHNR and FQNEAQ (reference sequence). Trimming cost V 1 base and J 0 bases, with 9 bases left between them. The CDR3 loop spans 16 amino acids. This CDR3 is CASSLGAGATNEKLFF. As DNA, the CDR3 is TGTGCCAGCAGCTTAGGGGCAGGGGCAACTAATGAAAAACTGTTTTTT.

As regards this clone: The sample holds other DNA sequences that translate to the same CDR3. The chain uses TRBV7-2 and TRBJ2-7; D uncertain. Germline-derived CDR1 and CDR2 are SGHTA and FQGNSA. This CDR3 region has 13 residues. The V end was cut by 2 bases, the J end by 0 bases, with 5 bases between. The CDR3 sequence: CASSLPSSYEQYF. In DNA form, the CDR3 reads TGTGCCAGCAGCTTACCGAGCTCCTACGAGCAGTACTTC.

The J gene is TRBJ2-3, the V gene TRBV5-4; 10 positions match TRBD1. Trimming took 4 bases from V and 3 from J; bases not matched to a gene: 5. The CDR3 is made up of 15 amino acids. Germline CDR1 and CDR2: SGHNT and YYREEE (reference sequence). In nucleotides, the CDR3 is TGTGCCAGCAGCCCGGGACAGGGGTGGACAGATACGCAGTATTTT. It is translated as CASSPGQGWTDTQYF. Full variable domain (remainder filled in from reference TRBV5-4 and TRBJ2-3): ETGVTQSPTHLIKTRGQQVTLRCSSQSGHNTVSWYQQALGQGPQFIFQYYREEENGRGNFPPRFSGLQFPNYSSELNVNALELDDSALYLCASSPGQGWTDTQYFGPGTRLTVL.

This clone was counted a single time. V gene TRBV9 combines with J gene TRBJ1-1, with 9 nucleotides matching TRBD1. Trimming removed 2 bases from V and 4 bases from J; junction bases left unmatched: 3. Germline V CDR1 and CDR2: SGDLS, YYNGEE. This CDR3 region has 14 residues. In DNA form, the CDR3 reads TGTGCCAGCAGCGTCCACAGGGGGCCCACTGAAGCTTTCTTT. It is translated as CASSVHRGPTEAFF.

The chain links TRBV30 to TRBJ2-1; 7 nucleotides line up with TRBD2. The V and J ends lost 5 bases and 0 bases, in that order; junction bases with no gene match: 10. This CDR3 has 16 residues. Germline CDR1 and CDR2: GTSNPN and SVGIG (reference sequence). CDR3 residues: CAWGEAGPRSYNEQFF. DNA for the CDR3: TGTGCCTGGGGGGAAGCGGGGCCTCGCTCCTACAATGAGCAGTTCTTC.

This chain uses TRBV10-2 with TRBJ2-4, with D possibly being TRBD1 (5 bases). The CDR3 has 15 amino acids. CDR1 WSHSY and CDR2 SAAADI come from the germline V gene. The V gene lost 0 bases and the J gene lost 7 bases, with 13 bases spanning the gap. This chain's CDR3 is CASSESARVRNIQYF. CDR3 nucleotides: TGCGCCAGCAGTGAGTCGGCCAGGGTGAGGAACATTCAGTACTTC.

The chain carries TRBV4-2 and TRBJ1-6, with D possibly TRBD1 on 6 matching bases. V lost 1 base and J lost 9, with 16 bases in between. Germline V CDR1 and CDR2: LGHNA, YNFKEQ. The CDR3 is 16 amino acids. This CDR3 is CASSQAQTGTTSPLHF. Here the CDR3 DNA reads TGTGCCAGCAGCCAAGCTCAGACAGGCACGACTTCACCCCTCCACTTT.